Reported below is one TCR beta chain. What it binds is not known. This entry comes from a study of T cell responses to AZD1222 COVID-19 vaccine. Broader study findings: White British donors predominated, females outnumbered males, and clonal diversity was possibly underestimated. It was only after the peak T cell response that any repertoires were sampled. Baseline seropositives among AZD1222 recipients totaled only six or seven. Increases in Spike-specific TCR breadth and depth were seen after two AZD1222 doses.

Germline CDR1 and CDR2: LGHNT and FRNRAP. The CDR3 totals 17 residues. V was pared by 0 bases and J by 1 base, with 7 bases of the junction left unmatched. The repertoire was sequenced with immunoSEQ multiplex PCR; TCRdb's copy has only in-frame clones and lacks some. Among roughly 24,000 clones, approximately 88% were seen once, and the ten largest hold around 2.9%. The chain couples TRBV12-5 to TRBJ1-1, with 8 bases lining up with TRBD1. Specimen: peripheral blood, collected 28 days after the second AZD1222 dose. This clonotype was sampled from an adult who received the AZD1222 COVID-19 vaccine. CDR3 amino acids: CASGLVISQGANTEAFF. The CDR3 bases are TGTGCTAGTGGTTTGGTAATTAGCCAGGGGGCGAACACTGAAGCTTTCTTT. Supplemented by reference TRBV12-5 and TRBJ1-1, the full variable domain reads DARVTQTPRHKVTEMGQEVTMRCQPILGHNTVFWYRQTMMQGLELLAYFRNRAPLDDSGMPKDRFSAEMPDATLATLKIQPSEPRDSAVYFCASGLVISQGANTEAFFGQGTRLTVV.